This T cell receptor beta chain was profiled in a study of regulatory T cells in long-lasting Graves disease. Of note for this clonotype: Antigen specificity is unknown. An end of the junction differs from the germline gene, which may be a read error.

Time point of the sample: newly diagnosed GD, antithyroid drugs for less than 3 months. RNA extracted from PBMCs served as the sequencing template. Each patient gave roughly 10 milliliters of EDTA-anticoagulated peripheral blood. Researchers made TCR beta libraries by using iRepertoire HTBI primers and running Arm-PCR on CDR3 regions. Each CDR3 protein gets one entry after TCRdb re-called the multiplex PCR reads with MiXCR. Here the sample spans some 250,000 distinct CDR3 sequences, 20% being singletons. Germline V gives CDR1 SSHAT, CDR2 FNYEAQ (reference sequence). The CDR3 has 15 residues. Study-level findings and limits: Preferential use of TRBV28, TRBJ1-2 and TRBJ2-5 was seen in persistent disease. The number of shared public clonotypes was higher in persistent patients (2,741) than new patients (about 910). Sample size was small, which may have lowered accuracy.

The chain couples TRBV7-7 to TRBJ2-5, with TRBD1 identical over 9 bases. The source of this sequence is a female donor with Graves disease. Source: peripheral blood mononuclear cells (PBMCs), taken at new diagnosis, from a patient treated with antithyroid drugs. CDR3 sequence reads: CASSLGGTGIETQYF. In DNA, the CDR3 is TGTGCTAGCAGCTTGGGTGGGACAGGGATCGAGACCCAGTACTTC.